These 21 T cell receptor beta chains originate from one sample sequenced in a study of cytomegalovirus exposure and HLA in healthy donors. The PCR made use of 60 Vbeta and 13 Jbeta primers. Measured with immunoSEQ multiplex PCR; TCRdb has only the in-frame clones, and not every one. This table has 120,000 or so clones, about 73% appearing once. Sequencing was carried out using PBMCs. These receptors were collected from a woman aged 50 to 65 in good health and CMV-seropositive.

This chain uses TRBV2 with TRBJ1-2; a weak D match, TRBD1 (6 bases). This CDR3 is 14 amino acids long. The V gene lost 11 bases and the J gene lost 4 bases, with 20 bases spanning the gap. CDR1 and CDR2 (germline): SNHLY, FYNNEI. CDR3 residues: CAPKGWQGPYGYTF. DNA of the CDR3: TGTGCCCCTAAAGGATGGCAGGGGCCCTATGGCTACACCTTC.

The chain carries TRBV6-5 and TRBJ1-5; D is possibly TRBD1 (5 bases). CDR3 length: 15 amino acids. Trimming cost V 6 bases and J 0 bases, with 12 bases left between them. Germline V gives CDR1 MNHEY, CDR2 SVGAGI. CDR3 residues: CASSPGGNSNQPQHF. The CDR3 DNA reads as TGTGCCAGCAGCCCCGGGGGAAATAGCAATCAGCCCCAGCATTTT.

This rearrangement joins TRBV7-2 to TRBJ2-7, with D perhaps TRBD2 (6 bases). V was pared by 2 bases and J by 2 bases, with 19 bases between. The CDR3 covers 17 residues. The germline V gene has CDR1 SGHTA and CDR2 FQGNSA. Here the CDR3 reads CASSLIIGTGGTYEQYF. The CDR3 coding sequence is TGTGCCAGCAGCTTAATCATAGGGACCGGGGGAACCTACGAGCAGTACTTC.

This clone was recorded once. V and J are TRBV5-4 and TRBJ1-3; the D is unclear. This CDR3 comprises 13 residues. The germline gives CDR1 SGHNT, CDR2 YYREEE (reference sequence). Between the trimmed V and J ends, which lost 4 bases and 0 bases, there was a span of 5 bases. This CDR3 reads CASSGSSGNTIYF. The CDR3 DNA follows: TGTGCCAGCAGCGGGAGCTCTGGAAACACCATATATTTT.

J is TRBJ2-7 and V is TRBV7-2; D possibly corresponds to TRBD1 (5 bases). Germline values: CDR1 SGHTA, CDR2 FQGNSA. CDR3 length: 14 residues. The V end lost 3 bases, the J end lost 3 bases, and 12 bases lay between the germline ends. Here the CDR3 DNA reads TGTGCCAGCAGCTTGGGGCTAGTAAGCTACGAGCAGTACTTC. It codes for CASSLGLVSYEQYF.

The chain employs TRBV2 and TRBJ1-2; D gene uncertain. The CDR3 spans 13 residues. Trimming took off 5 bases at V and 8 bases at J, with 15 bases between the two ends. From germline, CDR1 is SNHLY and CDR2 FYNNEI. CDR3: CASSLYGEEGYTF. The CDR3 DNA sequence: TGTGCCAGCAGTTTATACGGTGAGGAGGGCTACACCTTC.

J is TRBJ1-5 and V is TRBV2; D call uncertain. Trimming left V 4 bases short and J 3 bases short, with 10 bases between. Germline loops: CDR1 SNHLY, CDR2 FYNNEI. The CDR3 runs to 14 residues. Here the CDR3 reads CASSGLQSNQPQHF. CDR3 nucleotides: TGTGCCAGCAGTGGATTACAGTCCAATCAGCCCCAGCATTTT.

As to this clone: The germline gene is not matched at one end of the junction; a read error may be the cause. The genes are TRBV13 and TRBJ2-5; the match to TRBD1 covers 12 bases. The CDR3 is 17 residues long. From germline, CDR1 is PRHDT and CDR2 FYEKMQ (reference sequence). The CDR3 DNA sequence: TGTGCCAACAGCCCATATCCGGGACAGGGGGCCCAAGAGACCCAGTACTTC. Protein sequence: CANSPYPGQGAQETQYF.

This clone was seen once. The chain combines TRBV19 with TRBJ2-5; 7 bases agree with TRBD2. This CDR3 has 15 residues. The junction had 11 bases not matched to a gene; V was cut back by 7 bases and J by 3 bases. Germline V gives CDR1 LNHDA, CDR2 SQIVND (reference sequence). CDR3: CASNQEGGGEETQYF. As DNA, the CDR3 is TGTGCCAGTAACCAAGAAGGTGGGGGGGAAGAGACCCAGTACTTC.

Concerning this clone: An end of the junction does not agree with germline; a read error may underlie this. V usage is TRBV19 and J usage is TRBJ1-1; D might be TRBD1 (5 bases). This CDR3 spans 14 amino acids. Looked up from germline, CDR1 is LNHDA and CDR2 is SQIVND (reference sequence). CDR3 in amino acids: CASRIGAANLEAFF. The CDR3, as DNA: TGTGCCAGTAGGATAGGGGCAGCTAACTTAGAAGCTTTCTTT. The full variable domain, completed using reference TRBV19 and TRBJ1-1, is DGGITQSPKYLFRKEGQNVTLSCEQNLNHDAMYWYRQDPGQGLRLIYYSQIVNDFQKGDIAEGYSVSREKKESFPLTVTSAQKNPTAFYLCASRIGAANLEAFFGQGTRLTVV.

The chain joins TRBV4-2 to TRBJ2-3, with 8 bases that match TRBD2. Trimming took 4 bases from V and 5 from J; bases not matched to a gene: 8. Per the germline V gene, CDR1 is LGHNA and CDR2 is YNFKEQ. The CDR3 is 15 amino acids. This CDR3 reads CASSPGRGDQDTQYF. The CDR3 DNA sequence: TGTGCCAGCAGCCCCGGGCGGGGGGATCAAGATACGCAGTATTTT.

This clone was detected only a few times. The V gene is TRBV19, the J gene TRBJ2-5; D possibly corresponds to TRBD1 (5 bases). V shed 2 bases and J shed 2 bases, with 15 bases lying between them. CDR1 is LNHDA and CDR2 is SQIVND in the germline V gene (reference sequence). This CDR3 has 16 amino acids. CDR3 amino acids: CASSILSGAQQETQYF. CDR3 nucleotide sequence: TGTGCCAGTAGTATACTGTCTGGGGCGCAACAAGAGACCCAGTACTTC.

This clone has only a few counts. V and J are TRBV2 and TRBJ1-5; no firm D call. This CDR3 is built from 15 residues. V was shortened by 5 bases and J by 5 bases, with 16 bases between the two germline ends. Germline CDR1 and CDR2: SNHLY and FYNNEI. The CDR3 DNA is TGTGCCAGCAGTTTAGCGACGGGGAGGCATCAGCCCCAGCATTTT. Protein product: CASSLATGRHQPQHF.

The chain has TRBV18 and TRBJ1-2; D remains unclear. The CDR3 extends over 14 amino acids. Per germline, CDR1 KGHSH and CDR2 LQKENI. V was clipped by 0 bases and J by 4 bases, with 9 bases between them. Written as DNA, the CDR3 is TGTGCCAGCTCACCACCAGGCCGGGGCTATGGCTACACCTTC. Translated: CASSPPGRGYGYTF. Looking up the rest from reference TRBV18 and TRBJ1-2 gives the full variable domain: NAGVMQNPRHLVRRRGQEARLRCSPMKGHSHVYWYRQLPEEGLKFMVYLQKENIIDESGMPKERFSAEFPKEGPSILRIQQVVRGDSAAYFCASSPPGRGYGYTFGSGTRLTVV.

Here the CDR3 DNA reads TGTGCCAGCAATAAGTACGCAGAAGAGACCCAGTACTTC. Its translation is CASNKYAEETQYF. This chain uses TRBV25-1 with TRBJ2-5; D gene uncertain. V lost 7 bases and J lost 3, with 12 bases in between. The CDR3 runs 13 residues. Germline assignment: CDR1 MGHDK and CDR2 SYGVNS.

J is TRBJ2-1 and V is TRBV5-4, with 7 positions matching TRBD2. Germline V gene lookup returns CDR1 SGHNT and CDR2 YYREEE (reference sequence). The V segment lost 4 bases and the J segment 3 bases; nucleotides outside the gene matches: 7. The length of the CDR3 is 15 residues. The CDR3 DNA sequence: TGTGCCAGCAGCGGGAGGTCTAGCGGCTACAATGAGCAGTTCTTC. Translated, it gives CASSGRSSGYNEQFF.

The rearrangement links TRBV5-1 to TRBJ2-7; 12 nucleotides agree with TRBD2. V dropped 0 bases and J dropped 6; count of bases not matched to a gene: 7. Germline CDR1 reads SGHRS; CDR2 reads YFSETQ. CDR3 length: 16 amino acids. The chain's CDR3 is CASSLGASGGAREQYF. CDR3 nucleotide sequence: TGCGCCAGCAGCTTGGGGGCTAGCGGGGGGGCGCGCGAGCAGTACTTC.

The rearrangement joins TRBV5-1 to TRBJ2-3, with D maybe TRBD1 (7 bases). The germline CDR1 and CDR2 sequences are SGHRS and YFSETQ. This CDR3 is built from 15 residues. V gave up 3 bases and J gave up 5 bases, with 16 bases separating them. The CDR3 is CASSSSGGWGDTQYF. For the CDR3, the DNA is TGCGCCAGCAGCTCCTCAGGGGGGTGGGGAGATACGCAGTATTTT.

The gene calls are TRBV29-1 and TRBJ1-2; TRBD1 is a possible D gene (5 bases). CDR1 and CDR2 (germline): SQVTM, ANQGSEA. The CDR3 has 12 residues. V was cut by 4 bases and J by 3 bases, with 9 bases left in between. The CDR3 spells CSVAIGDYGYTF. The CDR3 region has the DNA TGCAGCGTTGCCATAGGGGACTATGGCTACACCTTC.

Here the CDR3 DNA reads TGTGCCAGCAGCTTAGGGGGAGGGAGCACTGAAGCTTTCTTT. This translates into CASSLGGGSTEAFF. The chain couples TRBV7-9 to TRBJ1-1; unclear D gene. Germline V CDR1 and CDR2: SEHNR, FQNEAQ (reference sequence). V dropped 1 base and J dropped 4 bases, with 10 bases sitting between them. The CDR3 runs 14 residues. The whole variable domain, filled in from reference TRBV7-9 and TRBJ1-1, reads DTGVSQNPRHKITKRGQNVTFRCDPISEHNRLYWYRQTLGQGPEFLTYFQNEAQLEKSRLLSDRFSAERPKGSFSTLEIQRTEQGDSAMYLCASSLGGGSTEAFFGQGTRLTVV.

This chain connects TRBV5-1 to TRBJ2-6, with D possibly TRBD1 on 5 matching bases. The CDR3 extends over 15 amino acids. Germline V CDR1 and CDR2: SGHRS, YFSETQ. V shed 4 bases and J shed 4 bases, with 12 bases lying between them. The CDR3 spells CASSTGHLGANVLTF. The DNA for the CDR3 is TGCGCCAGCAGCACTGGACATCTAGGGGCCAACGTCCTGACTTTC.